Below, 18 T cell receptor beta chains from the same sample are listed, as sequenced in a study of human T cells and chemical hapten exposure. The sample's time point: pre-sensitization, week 0. Specified treatment: therapeutic diphenylcyclopropenone sensitization with weekly scalp DPC. TCRdb redid the calling of the RACE reads with MiXCR, one entry per CDR3 protein. The table records a few hundred thousand distinct CDR3 sequences, 5.5% of them present only once. The starting material was whole blood, obtained in connection with sensitization to the hapten diphenylcyclopropenone (DPC). These receptors originate from a woman between 18 and 29 years old with alopecia areata. Some clones in this sample may be carry-over from other donors' samples.

J is TRBJ2-7 and V is TRBV29-1, with TRBD1 identical over 9 bases. Trimming at V came to 5 bases and at J to 6 bases, leaving 17 bases not matched to a gene. This CDR3 has 16 amino acids. The germline V gene has CDR1 SQVTM and CDR2 ANQGSEA. CDR3 nucleotide sequence: TGCAGCGTTCCCGGTACCGGGACAGGGTTGAAGGGCGAGCAGTACTTC. This sequence encodes CSVPGTGTGLKGEQYF.

This clonotype was observed many times. V gene TRBV28 combines with J gene TRBJ2-3, with 9 bases aligning to TRBD1. This CDR3 contains 16 residues. Germline-derived CDR1 and CDR2 are MDHEN and SYDVKM. The J segment lost 2 bases and the V segment lost 6 bases, leaving 9 bases of the junction unmatched. CDR3 nucleotide sequence: TGTGCCAGCAGGGAGAGAGGACAGGGGTTCACAGATACGCAGTATTTT. As protein: CASRERGQGFTDTQYF. The complete variable domain, with remaining parts taken from reference TRBV28 and TRBJ2-3, reads DVKVTQSSRYLVKRTGEKVFLECVQDMDHENMFWYRQDPGLGLRLIYFSYDVKMKEKGDIPEGYSVSREKKERFSLILESASTNQTSMYLCASRERGQGFTDTQYFGPGTRLTVL.

This clonotype was seen more than once but under ten times. The chain employs TRBV12-3 or TRBV12-4 and TRBJ1-6, with unresolved D. The V end lost 1 base, the J end lost 7 bases, and 5 bases lay between the germline ends. This CDR3 region has 13 residues. This CDR3 reads CASSLGSNSPLHF. The CDR3 coding sequence is TGTGCCAGCAGTTTAGGGTCCAATTCACCCCTCCACTTT.

This clonotype was counted between two and nine times. The gene calls are TRBV7-3 and TRBJ1-2, with 8 bases matching TRBD1. The CDR3 length is 15 residues. In germline, CDR1 is SGHTA, CDR2 FQGTGA. V shed 1 base and J 4 bases; nucleotides not matched to a gene: 5. CDR3 region: CASSLSGQGAYGYTF. CDR3 nucleotides: TGTGCCAGCAGCTTAAGCGGACAGGGCGCCTATGGCTACACCTTC.

This clonotype was seen a few times. The V and J genes are TRBV11-2 and TRBJ2-1; D is possibly TRBD1 (6 bases). V was trimmed by 6 bases and J by 0 bases, leaving 12 bases between them. The germline gives CDR1 SGHAT, CDR2 FQNNGV. The CDR3 runs 15 residues. CDR3 loop: CASRGRTDSYNEQFF. The CDR3 region has the DNA TGTGCCAGCAGGGGCCGGACAGACTCCTACAATGAGCAGTTCTTC.

The rearrangement uses TRBV20-1 and TRBJ2-6; TRBD1 aligns across 9 bases. Per the germline V gene, CDR1 is DFQATT and CDR2 is SNEGSKA (reference sequence). CDR3 size: 15 residues. V lost 6 bases to trimming and J lost 2 bases; unmatched junction nucleotides: 5. The CDR3 DNA reads TGCAGTGCGACCACAGGGGGCGCTGGGGCCAACGTCCTGACTTTC. It is translated as CSATTGGAGANVLTF.

In its sample, this clonotype was seen many times. The rearrangement joins TRBV6-5 to TRBJ1-5; weak D call: TRBD1 (5 bases). Trimming removed 5 bases at V and 3 bases at J, with 17 bases between. The CDR3 covers 16 residues. Germline V lookup: CDR1 MNHEY, CDR2 SVGAGI. The CDR3 here is CASSQSKGPYNQPQHF. The DNA of the CDR3 is TGTGCCAGCAGTCAAAGTAAGGGACCCTACAATCAGCCCCAGCATTTT.

This clonotype occurred many times. The chain links TRBV20-1 to TRBJ2-5; possibly TRBD1 for D (5 bases). Per the germline V gene, CDR1 is DFQATT and CDR2 is SNEGSKA (reference sequence). This CDR3 has 11 residues. With 6 bases removed from V and 2 bases from J, the gap between germline ends came to 7 bases. The DNA of the CDR3 is TGCAGTGCCCACAGGCAAGAGACCCAGTACTTC. Residues: CSAHRQETQYF.

The chain links TRBV14 to TRBJ1-1; tentatively, D is TRBD1 (6 bases). The V and J ends lost 1 base and 4 bases respectively, with 13 bases between them. CDR1 is SGHDN, CDR2 FVKESK, per germline. CDR3 length equals 15 residues. The CDR3 DNA is TGTGCCAGCAGCCAAGTTGGCCAGGGGAGCACTGAAGCTTTCTTT. This gives the protein CASSQVGQGSTEAFF. The whole variable domain, remainder taken from reference TRBV14 and TRBJ1-1, is EAGVTQFPSHSVIEKGQTVTLRCDPISGHDNLYWYRRVMGKEIKFLLHFVKESKQDESGMPNNRFLAERTGGTYSTLKVQPAELEDSGVYFCASSQVGQGSTEAFFGQGTRLTVV.

This clonotype was seen repeatedly, ten times or more. This chain joins TRBV29-1 and TRBJ1-2; possibly TRBD1 for D (5 bases). V was trimmed by 6 bases and J by 8 bases, leaving 7 bases between them. The CDR3 has 9 residues. The germline gives CDR1 SQVTM, CDR2 ANQGSEA. In nucleotides, the CDR3 is TGCAGCGTGACAGAAGGCTACACCTTC. It specifies CSVTEGYTF.

The genes are TRBV7-8 and TRBJ1-5; D is unresolved. The CDR3 sequence is 17 residues long. Germline values: CDR1 SGHVS, CDR2 FQNEAQ. Trimming pared 1 base from V and 0 bases from J, leaving 13 bases between. The CDR3 protein is CASSLDSSAYSNQPQHF. The CDR3, as DNA: TGTGCCAGCAGCTTAGACTCGTCAGCTTATAGCAATCAGCCCCAGCATTTT.

This clonotype was counted between two and nine times. J is TRBJ2-7 and V is TRBV7-2, with D perhaps TRBD1 (7 bases). This CDR3 has 15 residues. With 5 bases removed from V and 4 bases from J, the gap between germline ends came to 18 bases. Looked up from germline, CDR1 is SGHTA and CDR2 is FQGNSA. DNA of the CDR3: TGTGCCAGCAGCCCGCGGGACAGCTCATTTTACGAGCAGTACTTC. It codes for CASSPRDSSFYEQYF. Filled out from reference TRBV7-2 and TRBJ2-7, the complete variable domain reads GAGVSQSPSNKVTEKGKDVELRCDPISGHTALYWYRQSLGQGLEFLIYFQGNSAPDKSGLPSDRFSAERTGGSVSTLTIQRTQQEDSAVYLCASSPRDSSFYEQYFGPGTRLTVT.

The chain recombines TRBV7-9 with TRBJ2-7; D is uncertain. Per the germline V gene, CDR1 is SEHNR and CDR2 is FQNEAQ (reference sequence). The CDR3 consists of 15 residues. Trimming pared 1 base from V and 2 bases from J, leaving 12 bases between. CDR3 DNA sequence: TGTGCCAGCAGCTTAGGGGCGGTTGGGGCCTACGAGCAGTACTTC. Protein sequence: CASSLGAVGAYEQYF. The variable domain in full, completed from reference TRBV7-9 and TRBJ2-7, reads DTGVSQNPRHKITKRGQNVTFRCDPISEHNRLYWYRQTLGQGPEFLTYFQNEAQLEKSRLLSDRFSAERPKGSFSTLEIQRTEQGDSAMYLCASSLGAVGAYEQYFGPGTRLTVT.

This clonotype turned up a few times. The chain has TRBV6-5 and TRBJ1-1; D may be TRBD1 (6 bases). Trimming cost V 4 bases and J 3 bases, with 18 bases left between them. CDR1 MNHEY and CDR2 SVGAGI come from the germline V gene. The CDR3 is made up of 16 amino acids. CDR3 sequence: CASSSPFRGGDTEAFF. The CDR3 DNA reads TGTGCCAGCAGTTCCCCGTTTAGGGGGGGGGACACTGAAGCTTTCTTT.

The rearrangement uses TRBV27 and TRBJ2-3; 9 positions match TRBD2. J lost 4 bases, V lost 2 bases, and 1 base had no gene match. CDR1 is MNHEY and CDR2 is SMNVEV in the germline V gene (reference sequence). The CDR3 is 14 amino acids. CDR3 amino acids: CASSLGTSPDTQYF. CDR3 in DNA: TGTGCCAGCAGTTTAGGGACTAGCCCAGATACGCAGTATTTT.

At least ten counts were recorded for this clonotype. The V and J genes are TRBV6-6 and TRBJ1-1; D not certain. Between the trimmed V and J ends, which lost 5 bases and 6 bases, there was a span of 16 bases. Per germline, CDR1 MNHNY and CDR2 SVGAGI (reference sequence). This CDR3 is built from 14 residues. The CDR3 loop reads CASSTREHAAEAFF. DNA of the CDR3: TGTGCCAGCAGTACACGTGAACATGCGGCTGAAGCTTTCTTT.

This clonotype has a handful of counts. CDR3 in amino acids: CSVLRAGPSSGANVLTF. The CDR3 DNA reads as TGCAGCGTCCTCCGGGCGGGACCGTCCTCTGGGGCCAACGTCCTGACTTTC. This chain joins TRBV29-1 and TRBJ2-6; D possibly corresponds to TRBD2 (6 bases). Trimming shortened V by 6 bases and J by 0 bases, and 18 bases separated the two germline ends. Per germline, CDR1 SQVTM and CDR2 ANQGSEA. The CDR3 loop spans 17 amino acids.

V gene TRBV5-4 combines with J gene TRBJ1-1, with TRBD1 matching over 7 bases. With V trimmed by 1 base and J by 0 bases, 9 bases remained unmatched. The CDR3 is 17 residues long. CDR1 SGHNT and CDR2 YYREEE come from the germline V gene (reference sequence). The CDR3 is CASSLNRDSEMNTEAFF. The CDR3 coding sequence is TGTGCCAGCAGCTTGAACCGGGACAGTGAAATGAACACTGAAGCTTTCTTT.